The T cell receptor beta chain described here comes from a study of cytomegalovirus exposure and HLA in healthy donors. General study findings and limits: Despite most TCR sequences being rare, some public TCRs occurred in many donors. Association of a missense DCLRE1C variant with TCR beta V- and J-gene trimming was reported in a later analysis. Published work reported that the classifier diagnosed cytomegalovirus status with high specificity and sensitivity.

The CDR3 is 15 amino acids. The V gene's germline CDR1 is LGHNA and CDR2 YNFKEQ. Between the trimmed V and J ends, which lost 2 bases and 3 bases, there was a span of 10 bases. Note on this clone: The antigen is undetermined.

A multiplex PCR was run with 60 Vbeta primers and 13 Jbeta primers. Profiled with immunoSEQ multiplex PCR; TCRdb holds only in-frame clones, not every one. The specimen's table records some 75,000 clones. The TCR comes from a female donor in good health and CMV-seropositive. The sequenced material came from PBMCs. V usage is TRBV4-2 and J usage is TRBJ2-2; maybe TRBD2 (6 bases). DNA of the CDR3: TGTGCCAGCAGCCAACCGGGACTTTACACCGGGGAGCTGTTTTTT. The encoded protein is CASSQPGLYTGELFF.